The 6 T cell receptor beta chains in this list originate from one sample, sequenced in a study of T-cell memory formation after mild COVID-19. TCRdb independently ran MiXCR on the 5' RACE reads; one entry per CDR3 protein. The repertoire holds 350,000 to 500,000 distinct CDR3 sequences, 20% to 30% seen once, with around 12% in the top ten. The material sequenced was PBMCs or a T cell subset sorted from them (not recorded which). The receptors derive from an adult woman who had mild COVID-19 (a few samples of this study predate the infection). Cell type and time point are not known.

This chain links TRBV28 with TRBJ1-1; no firm D call. Germline CDR1 MDHEN, CDR2 SYDVKM. CDR3 length equals 13 residues. The V end lost 6 bases, the J end lost 0 bases, and 8 bases lay between the germline ends. The chain's CDR3 is CASRGTMNTEAFF. CDR3 nucleotide sequence: TGTGCCAGCAGGGGCACGATGAACACTGAAGCTTTCTTT.

This clonotype was counted between two and nine times. V gene TRBV15 combines with J gene TRBJ2-3; TRBD2 aligns across 7 bases. Germline V gives CDR1 LNHNV, CDR2 YYDKDF (reference sequence). V gave up 4 bases and J gave up 4 bases; unmatched junction bases: 5. The length of the CDR3 is 14 residues. CDR3 in amino acids: CATSIGAGADTQYF. In DNA, the CDR3 is TGTGCCACCAGCATAGGGGCGGGGGCAGATACGCAGTATTTT.

The chain employs TRBV5-1 and TRBJ2-1, with a possible D match to TRBD2 (5 bases). There are 14 residues in the CDR3. The germline gives CDR1 SGHRS, CDR2 YFSETQ. V lost 5 bases to trimming and J lost 5 bases, with 14 bases between them. This CDR3 reads CASREWTGNNEQFF. The CDR3 nucleotides read TGCGCCAGCAGGGAATGGACTGGAAACAATGAGCAGTTCTTC.

The chain couples TRBV24-1 to TRBJ2-7; D gene unclear. This CDR3 region has 12 residues. CDR1 and CDR2 (germline): KGHDR, SFDVKD. Between the trimmed V and J ends, which lost 3 bases and 5 bases, there was a span of 7 bases. This chain's CDR3 is CATSDGNHEQYF. CDR3 nucleotides: TGTGCCACCAGTGATGGGAACCACGAGCAGTACTTC.

This rearrangement joins TRBV7-2 to TRBJ2-7; 8 positions match TRBD2. Germline V gene data show CDR1 as SGHTA and CDR2 as FQGNSA. This CDR3 contains 15 residues. The junction had 7 bases not matched to a gene; V was cut back by 2 bases and J by 4 bases. CDR3 in amino acids: CASSLSRGRIYEQYF. The CDR3 DNA reads TGTGCCAGCAGCTTATCGCGCGGGAGGATATACGAGCAGTACTTC.

This clonotype was detected once. The chain's CDR3 is CASSSRGGRSTEAFF. For the CDR3, the DNA is TGTGCCAGCAGCTCCAGGGGGGGGCGTAGCACTGAAGCTTTCTTT. This rearrangement joins TRBV11-2 to TRBJ1-1; TRBD1 matches 7 bases. The germline V gene encodes CDR1 SGHAT and CDR2 FQNNGV. V was pared by 4 bases and J by 4 bases, with 9 bases of the junction left unmatched. The CDR3 is made up of 15 amino acids. The whole variable domain, remainder taken from reference TRBV11-2 and TRBJ1-1, is EAGVAQSPRYKIIEKRQSVAFWCNPISGHATLYWYQQILGQGPKLLIQFQNNGVVDDSQLPKDRFSAERLKGVDSTLKIQPAKLEDSAVYLCASSSRGGRSTEAFFGQGTRLTVV.